Presented here are 16 T cell receptor beta chains from one specimen sequenced in a study of cytomegalovirus exposure and HLA in healthy donors. Vbeta (60) and Jbeta (13) primers were used in the PCR. Using immunoSEQ multiplex PCR, the repertoire was profiled, and TCRdb retains in-frame clones only, with some absent. This sample's table reports 85,000 to 110,000 clones. The sequenced sample consisted of PBMCs. Receptor source: a man aged 35 to 55 in good health and CMV-seronegative.

The V gene is TRBV6-1, the J gene TRBJ2-5, with 7 bases fitting TRBD2. V dropped 4 bases and J dropped 4; count of bases not matched to a gene: 9. The CDR3 contains 15 residues. Germline V gives CDR1 MNHNS, CDR2 SASEGT. For the CDR3, the DNA is TGTGCCAGCAGTGGGTATACTAGCGTGGGAGAGACCCAGTACTTC. It codes for CASSGYTSVGETQYF.

The rearrangement uses TRBV11-2 and TRBJ2-3, with D maybe TRBD1 (5 bases). Per germline, CDR1 SGHAT and CDR2 FQNNGV. The CDR3 spans 13 residues. Trimming took 6 bases from V and 0 from J, leaving 7 bases between them. CDR3 region: CASRGPSTDTQYF. The CDR3, as DNA: TGTGCCAGCAGGGGGCCTAGCACAGATACGCAGTATTTT. Based on the CDR3 plus reference TRBV11-2 and TRBJ2-3, the full variable domain is EAGVAQSPRYKIIEKRQSVAFWCNPISGHATLYWYQQILGQGPKLLIQFQNNGVVDDSQLPKDRFSAERLKGVDSTLKIQPAKLEDSAVYLCASRGPSTDTQYFGPGTRLTVL.

J is TRBJ2-3 and V is TRBV7-9; TRBD2 matches at 13 bases. CDR3 length equals 16 residues. Losses at the gene ends were 4 bases for V and 5 bases for J; bases not matched to a gene: 6. Germline values: CDR1 SEHNR, CDR2 FQNEAQ (reference sequence). The CDR3 loop is CASSSTSGRNKDTQYF. As DNA, the CDR3 is TGTGCCAGCAGCTCGACTAGCGGGAGGAATAAAGATACGCAGTATTTT.

The chain carries TRBV5-1 and TRBJ1-2, with D unclear. The V gene's germline CDR1 is SGHRS and CDR2 YFSETQ. The CDR3 runs to 13 residues. V was trimmed by 4 bases and J by 8 bases, leaving 15 bases between them. The CDR3 DNA reads as TGCGCCAGCAGCCGGGAGGCGGGCGACGGCTACACCTTC. Protein: CASSREAGDGYTF. The variable domain in full, with the rest retrieved from reference TRBV5-1 and TRBJ1-2, is KAGVTQTPRYLIKTRGQQVTLSCSPISGHRSVSWYQQTPGQGLQFLFEYFSETQRNKGNFPGRFSGRQFSNSRSEMNVSTLELGDSALYLCASSREAGDGYTFGSGTRLTVV.

The V call is TRBV29-1, the J call TRBJ2-7; no clear D gene. Germline values: CDR1 SQVTM, CDR2 ANQGSEA. The V end was cut by 4 bases, the J end by 0 bases, with 13 bases between. The CDR3 is 14 residues long. The CDR3 DNA follows: TGCAGCGTTGTGGGCAGTTCGAGCTCCTACGAGCAGTACTTC. This gives the protein CSVVGSSSSYEQYF.

The chain uses TRBV2 and TRBJ2-7; no reliable D call. The CDR3 runs to 12 residues. Germline-derived CDR1 and CDR2 are SNHLY and FYNNEI. Trimming shortened V by 1 base and J by 3 bases, and 4 bases separated the two germline ends. This CDR3 is CASSEGGYEQYF. The CDR3 bases are TGTGCCAGCAGTGAAGGAGGCTACGAGCAGTACTTC.

J is TRBJ2-5 and V is TRBV6-1; D perhaps matches TRBD2 (6 bases). The length of the CDR3 is 14 residues. V was shortened by 4 bases and J by 5 bases, with 14 bases between the two germline ends. CDR1 is MNHNS, CDR2 SASEGT, per germline. Here the CDR3 DNA reads TGTGCCAGCAGTGTGGGGGGTGCGATCGAGACCCAGTACTTC. This gives the protein CASSVGGAIETQYF.

The chain joins TRBV7-9 to TRBJ1-1; maybe TRBD1 (5 bases). The CDR3 extends over 14 amino acids. The germline CDR1 and CDR2 sequences are SEHNR and FQNEAQ (reference sequence). With 3 bases removed from V and 1 base from J, the gap between germline ends came to 9 bases. The CDR3 sequence: CASSFGAANTEAFF. The CDR3 region has the DNA TGTGCCAGCAGCTTTGGGGCAGCGAACACTGAAGCTTTCTTT.

Of note for this clone: No conserved phenylalanine or tryptophan ends this CDR3, so it is likely a read error. The J gene is TRBJ1-2, the V gene TRBV5-1; the match to TRBD1 covers 12 bases. Germline V gene sequence: CDR1 SGHRS, CDR2 YFSETQ. V lost 4 bases and J lost 6; bases outside the gene matches: 7. The CDR3 is 15 residues long. The CDR3 here is CASSVPGQGAHGYTS. Here the CDR3 DNA reads TGCGCCAGCAGCGTGCCGGGACAGGGGGCTCATGGCTACACCTCC.

This chain joins TRBV10-2 and TRBJ1-3; D unresolved. From germline, CDR1 is WSHSY and CDR2 SAAADI. This CDR3 comprises 15 residues. Trimming cost V 2 bases and J 2 bases, with 10 bases left between them. CDR3 residues: CASSEPRVTGNTIYF. Written as DNA, the CDR3 is TGCGCCAGCAGTGAGCCGAGGGTAACTGGAAACACCATATATTTT.

The chain links TRBV6-5 to TRBJ2-1, with 10 bases that match TRBD2. V lost 5 bases, J lost 9 bases, and 4 bases stayed unmatched. Germline loops: CDR1 MNHEY, CDR2 SVGAGI. This CDR3 contains 13 residues. The CDR3 region has the DNA TGTGCCAGCAGTAGCGGGGGGGCCATTGAGCAGTTCTTC. Protein product: CASSSGGAIEQFF.

The chain joins TRBV14 to TRBJ1-1; maybe TRBD1 (5 bases). CDR3 length equals 16 residues. Deletions cut 0 bases from V and 0 bases from J, with 11 bases between. CDR1 is SGHDN and CDR2 is FVKESK in the germline V gene. This chain's CDR3 is CASSQDLPGLNTEAFF. For the CDR3, the DNA is TGTGCCAGCAGCCAAGATCTACCAGGGCTGAACACTGAAGCTTTCTTT.

This sequence joins TRBV5-4 and TRBJ2-1, with D uncertain. This CDR3 is 13 amino acids long. Looked up from germline, CDR1 is SGHNT and CDR2 is YYREEE (reference sequence). The ends were cut back, 4 bases at V and 8 bases at J, with 13 bases in the middle. For the CDR3, the DNA is TGTGCCAGCAGCCGCGACTCCGCCGATGAGCAGTTCTTC. Its translation is CASSRDSADEQFF.

V usage is TRBV5-6 and J usage is TRBJ2-7, with 8 nucleotides matching TRBD1. V was clipped by 2 bases and J by 9 bases; unmatched bases: 10. CDR1 and CDR2 (germline): SGHDT, YYEEEE. This CDR3 is built from 14 residues. CDR3: CASSLGQGSTLQYF. CDR3 coding DNA: TGTGCCAGCAGCTTAGGACAGGGCTCTACGTTGCAGTACTTC.

This chain connects TRBV4-1 to TRBJ2-3; 8 bases line up with TRBD1. Germline V lookup: CDR1 MGHRA, CDR2 YSYEKL. V was clipped by 0 bases and J by 4 bases; unmatched bases: 6. The CDR3 contains 16 residues. In nucleotides, the CDR3 is TGCGCCAGCAGCCAAGACCCTCAGGGGGCGGCAGATACGCAGTATTTT. Amino acid sequence: CASSQDPQGAADTQYF.

A word on this clone: This sample also contains other DNA sequences that code for the same CDR3. The gene calls are TRBV5-1 and TRBJ2-1; 9 positions agree with TRBD1. From germline, CDR1 is SGHRS and CDR2 YFSETQ. The CDR3 is made up of 15 amino acids. J lost 0 bases, V lost 4 bases, and 2 bases had no gene match. The CDR3 loop reads CASSRDRVSYNEQFF. As DNA, the CDR3 is TGCGCCAGCAGCCGGGACAGGGTCTCCTACAATGAGCAGTTCTTC.